What follows are 32 T cell receptor beta chains derived from one specimen sequenced in a study of blood T cell repertoires in COVID-19. TCRdb's table, derived via immunoSEQ multiplex PCR, lists solely in-frame clones and lacks some. The data contain some 210,000 clones, approximately 90% of them singletons. The source material was peripheral blood. These receptors were obtained from a man between 60 and 75 years old with COVID-19, enrolled during active disease.

The chain uses TRBV7-2 and TRBJ2-2, with 12 bases fitting TRBD1. This CDR3 is built from 16 residues. Germline V lookup: CDR1 SGHTA, CDR2 FQGNSA. Losses at the gene ends were 8 bases for V and 4 bases for J; bases not matched to a gene: 8. DNA for the CDR3: TGTGCCAGCCGAGGGGGACAGGGGGCTGCCACCGGGGAGCTGTTTTTT. Translation gives CASRGGQGAATGELFF.

The CDR3 DNA reads as TGTGCCAGCAGCCCATTGACAGGGGGCGCGGGGGGTGACACTGAAGCTTTCTTT. As protein: CASSPLTGGAGGDTEAFF. The rearrangement joins TRBV4-2 to TRBJ1-1; 10 bases are shared with TRBD1. CDR1 is LGHNA and CDR2 is YNFKEQ in the germline V gene. V trimming: 4 bases; J trimming: 3 bases; junction bases outside the gene matches: 14. The CDR3 loop spans 18 amino acids.

This chain joins TRBV7-8 and TRBJ2-6, with 9 bases fitting TRBD1. After removal of 5 bases from V and 4 bases from J, the junction contained 6 bases not matched to a gene. The CDR3 loop spans 16 amino acids. Germline CDR1 is SGHVS and CDR2 is FQNEAQ. The chain's CDR3 is CASSHRTGVGANVLTF. The CDR3 coding sequence is TGTGCCAGCAGCCACCGGACAGGGGTCGGGGCCAACGTCCTGACTTTC.

The CDR3 region has the DNA TGCAGCGTTGGGGACAGCTTAAACACTGAAGCTTTCTTT. Its protein product is CSVGDSLNTEAFF. This sequence joins TRBV29-1 and TRBJ1-1; 7 nucleotides agree with TRBD1. J gave up 2 bases and V 4 bases, and 4 bases lay outside the gene matches. This CDR3 comprises 13 residues. The germline V gene has CDR1 SQVTM and CDR2 ANQGSEA.

The CDR3 DNA is TGTGCCAGCAGCTTGGTTAGCGGGAGGGCCGCAGGCACAGATACGCAGTATTTT. Translating gives CASSLVSGRAAGTDTQYF. The V and J genes are TRBV5-4 and TRBJ2-3; 11 bases line up with TRBD2. The CDR3 has 18 amino acids. CDR1 and CDR2 (germline): SGHNT, YYREEE (reference sequence). The trim removed 0 bases at V and 1 base at J, leaving 7 bases unmatched.

This rearrangement joins TRBV14 to TRBJ1-2, with a possible D match to TRBD1 (6 bases). Germline V gene sequence: CDR1 SGHDN, CDR2 FVKESK. The CDR3 sequence is 13 residues long. Trimming removed 6 bases from V and 4 bases from J, with 12 bases in between. CDR3 amino acids: CASRGQQGYGYTF. For the CDR3, the DNA is TGTGCCAGCAGAGGACAGCAGGGCTATGGCTACACCTTC.

This clone was picked up one time. The J gene is TRBJ2-3, the V gene TRBV18; a weak D match, TRBD2 (5 bases). Trimming left V 0 bases short and J 4 bases short, with 8 bases between. Germline values: CDR1 KGHSH, CDR2 LQKENI. The CDR3 runs 14 residues. CDR3 bases: TGTGCCAGCTCACCACCGCCGGGGTCAGATACGCAGTATTTT. This encodes CASSPPPGSDTQYF.

This rearrangement joins TRBV28 to TRBJ1-5, with D tentatively TRBD1 (6 bases). CDR3 length: 14 residues. The V end was cut by 3 bases, the J end by 7 bases, with 13 bases between. CDR1 is MDHEN and CDR2 is SYDVKM in the germline V gene. CDR3 DNA sequence: TGTGCCAGCAGTTTGGGGAGGGGGGACCAGCCCCAGCATTTT. This codes for CASSLGRGDQPQHF.

This chain links TRBV2 with TRBJ1-5; no firm D call. Per germline, CDR1 SNHLY and CDR2 FYNNEI. The CDR3 spans 14 residues. V was trimmed by 7 bases and J by 1 base, leaving 11 bases between them. CDR3 sequence: CASKMAVSNQPQHF. For the CDR3, the DNA is TGTGCCAGCAAGATGGCGGTAAGCAATCAGCCCCAGCATTTT.

The chain employs TRBV5-4 and TRBJ2-1; 12 bases align to TRBD2. Germline CDR1 SGHNT, CDR2 YYREEE (reference sequence). The CDR3 runs to 16 residues. V was pared by 4 bases and J by 2 bases, with 4 bases of the junction left unmatched. CDR3 nucleotide sequence: TGTGCCAGCAGCCAGACTAGCGGGGGAACCTACAATGAGCAGTTCTTC. Protein product: CASSQTSGGTYNEQFF.

The chain recombines TRBV27 with TRBJ1-5; TRBD1 matches 9 bases. The V gene end was trimmed by 5 bases and the J gene end by 6 bases; junction bases not matched to a gene: 8. CDR3 length: 15 residues. CDR1 MNHEY and CDR2 SMNVEV come from the germline V gene (reference sequence). The CDR3, as DNA: TGTGCCAGCAGTCCTATGAACAGGGGGCGTCAGCCCCAGCATTTT. Its translation is CASSPMNRGRQPQHF.

The chain uses TRBV2 and TRBJ2-2; 8 positions match TRBD2. The CDR3 extends over 15 amino acids. V gave up 6 bases and J gave up 3 bases; unmatched junction bases: 6. Per the germline V gene, CDR1 is SNHLY and CDR2 is FYNNEI. CDR3 nucleotide sequence: TGTGCCAGCAGCCAGGGACTAGGAGACACCGGGGAGCTGTTTTTT. This translates into CASSQGLGDTGELFF.

The chain recombines TRBV10-1 with TRBJ2-2, with TRBD2 matching over 7 bases. Germline V gene lookup returns CDR1 WNHNN and CDR2 SYGVQD (reference sequence). The CDR3 totals 16 residues. V shed 6 bases, J shed 0 bases, and the junction held 7 bases outside the gene matches. The CDR3: CASRDGGGSNTGELFF. The CDR3 region has the DNA TGCGCCAGCAGGGATGGGGGGGGGTCGAACACCGGGGAGCTGTTTTTT.

The V gene is TRBV7-9, the J gene TRBJ2-5, with unresolved D. This CDR3 region has 13 residues. Trimming took 1 base from V and 2 from J, leaving 5 bases between them. Germline CDR1 SEHNR, CDR2 FQNEAQ (reference sequence). In nucleotides, the CDR3 is TGTGCCAGCAGCTTAGGGGCTCAAGAGACCCAGTACTTC. Amino acid sequence: CASSLGAQETQYF.

This clone was recorded only once. The CDR3 protein is CASSPGGMIYEQYF. As DNA, the CDR3 is TGTGCCAGCAGTCCCGGAGGTATGATCTACGAGCAGTACTTC. This chain links TRBV28 with TRBJ2-7; maybe TRBD2 (5 bases). Trimming took off 5 bases at V and 3 bases at J, with 14 bases between the two ends. Germline V gene sequence: CDR1 MDHEN, CDR2 SYDVKM. The CDR3 length is 14 residues. Supplemented by reference TRBV28 and TRBJ2-7, the full variable domain reads DVKVTQSSRYLVKRTGEKVFLECVQDMDHENMFWYRQDPGLGLRLIYFSYDVKMKEKGDIPEGYSVSREKKERFSLILESASTNQTSMYLCASSPGGMIYEQYFGPGTRLTVT.

Comment on this clone: The identical CDR3 is also encoded by other nucleotide sequences in the sample. The chain recombines TRBV4-3 with TRBJ2-3; D might be TRBD1 (5 bases). V was cut by 0 bases and J by 2 bases, with 9 bases left in between. CDR3 length: 15 amino acids. Germline assignment: CDR1 LGHNA and CDR2 YSLEER. The chain's CDR3 is CASSQETGITDTQYF. As DNA, the CDR3 is TGCGCCAGCAGCCAAGAAACAGGAATCACAGATACGCAGTATTTT.

The chain joins TRBV28 to TRBJ2-6, with 8 bases fitting TRBD1. The CDR3 has 17 amino acids. Unmatched junction bases numbered 10, after V lost 5 bases and J lost 4 bases. From germline, CDR1 is MDHEN and CDR2 SYDVKM. The DNA of the CDR3 is TGTGCCAGCAGTGGACAGGGCGCGGGGTTGGGGGCCAACGTCCTGACTTTC. This sequence encodes CASSGQGAGLGANVLTF.

The chain joins TRBV29-1 to TRBJ2-7; possible D gene TRBD1, 5 bases. V was cut by 5 bases and J by 0 bases, with 8 bases left in between. CDR3 length equals 12 residues. Germline V gene lookup returns CDR1 SQVTM and CDR2 ANQGSEA. CDR3 sequence: CSVQDNSYEQYF. CDR3 nucleotide sequence: TGCAGCGTTCAGGACAACTCCTACGAGCAGTACTTC.

This clone was seen once. This chain joins TRBV7-9 and TRBJ2-1, with 15 bases lining up with TRBD2. J gave up 7 bases and V 5 bases, and 6 bases lay outside the gene matches. The germline gives CDR1 SEHNR, CDR2 FQNEAQ (reference sequence). The CDR3 is made up of 16 amino acids. This CDR3 is CASSPEGTSGRNEQFF. CDR3 sequence (DNA): TGTGCCAGCAGCCCAGAAGGGACTAGCGGGAGGAATGAGCAGTTCTTC.

The V gene is TRBV7-2, the J gene TRBJ2-3; 8 positions match TRBD2. CDR3 length equals 16 residues. V lost 1 base, J lost 6 bases, and 9 bases stayed unmatched. Germline CDR1 reads SGHTA; CDR2 reads FQGNSA. Written as DNA, the CDR3 is TGTGCCAGCAGCTTAGAACTAGCGGTAAAAGTGGATACGCAGTATTTT. It translates to CASSLELAVKVDTQYF.

The CDR3 coding sequence is TGTGCCAGCAGCTTAGCCACAGGGAACACCATATATTTT. Protein sequence: CASSLATGNTIYF. The V and J genes are TRBV7-2 and TRBJ1-3; tentative D call: TRBD1 (6 bases). The CDR3 has 13 residues. The germline V gene encodes CDR1 SGHTA and CDR2 FQGNSA. V lost 0 bases to trimming and J lost 7 bases, with 7 bases between them.

The chain employs TRBV4-1 and TRBJ2-2, with no clear D. The CDR3 consists of 14 residues. V gave up 0 bases and J gave up 5 bases, with 7 bases separating them. Germline lookup yields CDR1 MGHRA and CDR2 YSYEKL. The CDR3, as DNA: TGCGCCAGCAGCCAAGACCCCATGACCGGGGAGCTGTTTTTT. Its translation is CASSQDPMTGELFF.

Only a few counts were recorded for this clone. The chain employs TRBV4-1 and TRBJ2-7; 7 bases agree with TRBD2. V gave up 3 bases and J gave up 3 bases; unmatched junction bases: 14. Germline V gene sequence: CDR1 MGHRA, CDR2 YSYEKL. The CDR3 has 17 residues. The CDR3 nucleotides are TGCGCCAGCAGCCAGACCCCGGGTGGTAGCGGGTTCTACGAGCAGTACTTC. Its translation is CASSQTPGGSGFYEQYF.

Notes on this clone: The DNA is omitted, as the CDR3 cannot be located on it reliably, and the CDR3 follows TCRdb's listing. V gene TRBV12-2 combines with J gene TRBJ1-6. TRBV12-2 is labeled a pseudogene. From its first to its last residue, the CDR3 has 17 amino acids. CDR3 in amino acids: CASRLKDWGDGNSPLHF.

The chain recombines TRBV2 with TRBJ1-2, with D unclear. Germline V gene sequence: CDR1 SNHLY, CDR2 FYNNEI. The V gene lost 2 bases and the J gene lost 5 bases, with 3 bases spanning the gap. The CDR3 consists of 11 residues. CDR3 in DNA: TGTGCCAGCAGTGAACCTTATGGCTACACCTTC. This translates into CASSEPYGYTF.

This sequence joins TRBV6-5 and TRBJ1-5; D is ambiguous. CDR1 and CDR2 from the germline V gene are MNHEY and SVGAGI. This CDR3 has 13 residues. Trimming took 4 bases from V and 0 from J, leaving 4 bases between them. CDR3 nucleotide sequence: TGTGCCAGCAGTTTCGGTAGCAATCAGCCCCAGCATTTT. Protein product: CASSFGSNQPQHF.

The chain joins TRBV4-1 to TRBJ1-1, with 9 positions matching TRBD1. V lost 1 base to trimming and J lost 7 bases; unmatched junction nucleotides: 4. Per the germline V gene, CDR1 is MGHRA and CDR2 is YSYEKL. This CDR3 has 14 residues. The CDR3 nucleotides read TGCGCCAGCAGCCAAGGACAGGGGGTTCTTGAAGCTTTCTTT. It codes for CASSQGQGVLEAFF.

The genes are TRBV4-1 and TRBJ1-6, with a possible D match to TRBD1 (6 bases). Per germline, CDR1 MGHRA and CDR2 YSYEKL. V gave up 2 bases and J gave up 5 bases, with 16 bases separating them. The length of the CDR3 is 17 residues. CDR3 protein: CASSQLAGQTNNSPLHF. For the CDR3, the DNA is TGCGCCAGCAGCCAACTCGCCGGACAGACCAATAATTCACCCCTCCACTTT.

V gene TRBV5-1 combines with J gene TRBJ2-7; a possible D gene is TRBD1 (6 bases). The CDR3 contains 15 residues. CDR1 is SGHRS and CDR2 is YFSETQ in the germline V gene. V was trimmed by 0 bases and J by 4 bases, leaving 14 bases between them. The chain's CDR3 is CASSLVGQSYYEQYF. The CDR3 DNA reads TGCGCCAGCAGCTTGGTTGGACAGTCCTATTACGAGCAGTACTTC.

The chain is built from TRBV18 and TRBJ1-2; 10 bases map to TRBD1. V was clipped by 1 base and J by 7 bases; unmatched bases: 0. The CDR3 spans 13 residues. Germline lookup yields CDR1 KGHSH and CDR2 LQKENI. The DNA of the CDR3 is TGTGCCAGCTCACCACGGGACAGGGGTGGCTACACCTTC. The encoded protein is CASSPRDRGGYTF.

The chain has TRBV27 and TRBJ2-1; D unclear. Germline V gene data show CDR1 as MNHEY and CDR2 as SMNVEV (reference sequence). This CDR3 region has 15 residues. Trimming pared 5 bases from V and 1 base from J, leaving 12 bases between. The CDR3 spells CASSPSSASYNEQFF. The CDR3 nucleotides read TGTGCCAGCAGTCCTTCCAGCGCTTCCTACAATGAGCAGTTCTTC.

In its sample, this clone was seen once. The chain carries TRBV7-2 and TRBJ1-5; TRBD1 matches at 9 bases. V dropped 5 bases and J dropped 6; count of bases not matched to a gene: 5. The CDR3 is 14 amino acids. Germline V lookup: CDR1 SGHTA, CDR2 FQGNSA. CDR3 region: CASSRDRDRQPQHF. CDR3 sequence (DNA): TGTGCCAGCAGCCGGGACAGGGATCGTCAGCCCCAGCATTTT. The full variable domain, in which reference TRBV7-2 and TRBJ1-5 provide the parts outside the CDR3, is GAGVSQSPSNKVTEKGKDVELRCDPISGHTALYWYRQSLGQGLEFLIYFQGNSAPDKSGLPSDRFSAERTGGSVSTLTIQRTQQEDSAVYLCASSRDRDRQPQHFGDGTRLSIL.